The 27 T cell receptor beta chains presented below share a single source sample, sequenced in a study of T cells after yellow fever vaccination. TCRdb redid the calling of the 5' RACE reads with MiXCR, one entry per CDR3 protein. The repertoire includes 500,000 to 650,000 distinct CDR3 sequences, roughly 13% of them detected once, and roughly 13% sits in the top ten. The starting material was PBMCs, obtained on the day of the yellow fever booster vaccination. These receptors came from a man aged 25-45 years who received the YFV17D yellow fever vaccine.

This chain links TRBV7-8 with TRBJ2-5, with D perhaps matching TRBD2 (5 bases). The V end was cut by 5 bases, the J end by 3 bases, with 13 bases between. This CDR3 comprises 14 residues. The germline V gene has CDR1 SGHVS and CDR2 FQNEAQ. CDR3 sequence (DNA): TGTGCCAGCAGCACCAGGACTGTTGAAGAGACCCAGTACTTC. Translated, it gives CASSTRTVEETQYF.

This clonotype was detected a few times. The chain combines TRBV3-1 with TRBJ2-4; D is ambiguous. CDR1 and CDR2 (germline): LGHDT, YNNKEL (reference sequence). CDR3 length: 16 amino acids. Deletions cut 0 bases from V and 0 bases from J, with 9 bases between. The CDR3 DNA is TGTGCCAGCAGCCAAGATCTGGGTCTAGCCAAAAACATTCAGTACTTC. It translates to CASSQDLGLAKNIQYF. Using reference TRBV3-1 and TRBJ2-4 for the parts outside the CDR3, the full variable domain is DTAVSQTPKYLVTQMGNDKSIKCEQNLGHDTMYWYKQDSKKFLKIMFSYNNKELIINETVPNRFSPKSPDKAHLNLHINSLELGDSAVYFCASSQDLGLAKNIQYFGAGTRLSVL.

This clonotype was counted only a few times. The chain is built from TRBV5-1 and TRBJ2-1; the D is unclear. CDR3 size: 13 residues. The germline V gene has CDR1 SGHRS and CDR2 YFSETQ. Trimming removed 3 bases from V and 2 bases from J, with 6 bases in between. The CDR3 bases are TGCGCCAGCAGCTCAGCAGCCTACAATGAGCAGTTCTTC. Translated: CASSSAAYNEQFF.

In its sample, this clonotype was seen a few times. The rearrangement links TRBV7-2 to TRBJ2-7; D is possibly TRBD2 (6 bases). Germline lookup yields CDR1 SGHTA and CDR2 FQGNSA. CDR3 length equals 14 residues. Trimming took 5 bases from V and 0 from J, leaving 11 bases between them. The CDR3 nucleotides read TGTGCCAGCAGCCCGCCGGGGGTCTCCTACGAGCAGTACTTC. This encodes CASSPPGVSYEQYF.

CDR3 in DNA: TGTGCCATCAGGTACCAAGAGACCCAGTACTTC. It encodes CAIRYQETQYF. The genes are TRBV10-3 and TRBJ2-5; no clear D gene. CDR3 length: 11 residues. V gave up 6 bases and J gave up 0 bases, with 2 bases separating them. Germline loops: CDR1 ENHRY, CDR2 SYGVKD.

J is TRBJ2-5 and V is TRBV19; TRBD2 matches 8 bases. The germline V gene has CDR1 LNHDA and CDR2 SQIVND (reference sequence). Trimming removed 4 bases from V and 10 bases from J; junction bases left unmatched: 2. CDR3 length equals 11 residues. CDR3 DNA sequence: TGTGCCAGTAGTACCGGGAGGGTCCAGTACTTC. Protein: CASSTGRVQYF.

This rearrangement joins TRBV7-9 to TRBJ2-1; TRBD1 agrees at 7 bases. V shed 0 bases, J shed 6 bases, and the junction held 5 bases outside the gene matches. Germline CDR1 and CDR2: SEHNR and FQNEAQ (reference sequence). CDR3 length: 15 residues. CDR3 bases: TGTGCCAGCAGCTTAGCCGGGACAGCGTTCAATGAGCAGTTCTTC. Translating gives CASSLAGTAFNEQFF.

This chain's CDR3 is CASSLQEGRGQYF. The CDR3 DNA reads TGTGCCAGCAGCCTACAAGAGGGTCGCGGGCAGTACTTC. J is TRBJ2-7 and V is TRBV7-2; perhaps TRBD2 as D (5 bases). The CDR3 is made up of 13 amino acids. Trimming pared 5 bases from V and 9 bases from J, leaving 17 bases between. The germline V gene has CDR1 SGHTA and CDR2 FQGNSA.

This clonotype was observed a few times. Sequence at one end of the junction differs from germline and may be a read error. The chain joins TRBV7-2 to TRBJ2-3, with 7 positions matching TRBD1. The CDR3 contains 14 residues. Germline CDR1 and CDR2: SGHTA and FQGNSA. CDR3 amino acids: CASRLGQVTDTQYF. The CDR3 DNA is TGTGCCAGCAGATTAGGACAGGTCACAGATACGCAGTATTTT. Supplemented by reference TRBV7-2 and TRBJ2-3, the full variable domain reads GAGVSQSPSNKVTEKGKDVELRCDPISGHTALYWYRQSLGQGLEFLIYFQGNSAPDKSGLPSDRFSAERTGGSVSTLTIQRTQQEDSAVYLCASRLGQVTDTQYFGPGTRLTVL.

Only a few counts were recorded for this clonotype. The J gene is TRBJ2-7, the V gene TRBV7-2, with TRBD2 as a possible D gene (6 bases). The V end was cut by 5 bases, the J end by 3 bases, with 14 bases between. CDR3 length: 14 residues. Germline CDR1 SGHTA, CDR2 FQGNSA. The chain's CDR3 is CASSRLVAVYEQYF. The CDR3, as DNA: TGTGCCAGCAGCCGACTTGTAGCGGTCTACGAGCAGTACTTC.

In its sample, this clonotype was seen many times. V and J are TRBV27 and TRBJ2-1, with 7 bases matching TRBD2. The junction had 8 bases not matched to a gene; V was cut back by 2 bases and J by 7 bases. There are 15 residues in the CDR3. The germline V gene encodes CDR1 MNHEY and CDR2 SMNVEV (reference sequence). As DNA, the CDR3 is TGTGCCAGCAGTTTACGGGGGGAGGGTCTAAATGAGCAGTTCTTC. The encoded protein is CASSLRGEGLNEQFF.

The CDR3 DNA follows: TGTGCCAGCAGCCCAACAGTTAGCACGGCCGGGGAGCAGTACTTC. Encoded protein: CASSPTVSTAGEQYF. V is TRBV7-6 and J is TRBJ2-7; D is unresolved. V was trimmed by 5 bases and J by 7 bases, leaving 21 bases between them. Germline assignment: CDR1 SGHVS and CDR2 FNYEAQ. The CDR3 has 15 residues.

This clonotype was observed many times. This chain joins TRBV7-9 and TRBJ2-3; possibly TRBD1 for D (5 bases). V was clipped by 2 bases and J by 1 base, with 10 bases between them. This CDR3 has 15 residues. CDR1 is SEHNR and CDR2 is FQNEAQ in the germline V gene (reference sequence). CDR3 region: CASSLPQDRTDTQYF. The CDR3 bases are TGTGCCAGCAGCTTACCACAGGACCGCACAGATACGCAGTATTTT.

The chain uses TRBV7-2 and TRBJ2-3, with 7 bases that match TRBD2. The V and J ends lost 10 bases and 4 bases, in that order; junction bases with no gene match: 11. The germline gives CDR1 SGHTA, CDR2 FQGNSA. This CDR3 region has 14 residues. CDR3 loop: CATSSGTRADTQYF. The CDR3 coding sequence is TGTGCCACCTCGAGCGGGACGCGGGCAGATACGCAGTATTTT.

J is TRBJ2-7 and V is TRBV12-3 or TRBV12-4; TRBD1 matches 10 bases. The CDR3 has 14 amino acids. The J segment lost 2 bases and the V segment lost 6 bases, leaving 4 bases of the junction unmatched. CDR3 DNA sequence: TGTGCCAGCAGGGGGACAGGGGCCCCCTACGAGCAGTACTTC. Its translation is CASRGTGAPYEQYF.

The chain is built from TRBV6-5 and TRBJ2-7; maybe TRBD2 (5 bases). CDR1 MNHEY and CDR2 SVGAGI come from the germline V gene. Trimming took off 2 bases at V and 0 bases at J, with 23 bases between the two ends. The CDR3 is 19 amino acids. The CDR3 is CASSYPAGSKFPISYEQYF. The CDR3 DNA is TGTGCCAGCAGTTACCCCGCGGGCAGCAAATTTCCAATCTCCTACGAGCAGTACTTC.

This clonotype turned up a few times. V is TRBV30 and J is TRBJ2-3; the match to TRBD1 covers 8 bases. Germline-derived CDR1 and CDR2 are GTSNPN and SVGIG (reference sequence). V was clipped by 0 bases and J by 6 bases; unmatched bases: 11. The CDR3 extends over 16 amino acids. CDR3 sequence: CAWSVGSGGGPDTQYF. DNA for the CDR3: TGTGCCTGGAGTGTAGGTTCAGGGGGCGGCCCCGATACGCAGTATTTT.

The chain carries TRBV12-1 and TRBJ2-2. TRBV12-1 is assigned pseudogene status. CDR3 size: 14 residues. CDR3 sequence (DNA): TGTGCCAGCAGCTTCTGGAAAAACACCGGGGAGCTGTTTTTT. Translated, it gives CASSFWKNTGELFF.

J is TRBJ2-7 and V is TRBV20-1; no reliable D call. Germline V CDR1 and CDR2: DFQATT, SNEGSKA (reference sequence). This CDR3 region has 13 residues. Deletions cut 0 bases from V and 4 bases from J, with 10 bases between. Here the CDR3 reads CSARDWRSYEQYF. CDR3 DNA sequence: TGCAGTGCTAGAGACTGGCGCTCTTACGAGCAGTACTTC.

This clonotype was found a few times. The chain links TRBV6-2 or TRBV6-3 to TRBJ1-1; a possible D gene is TRBD1 (5 bases). CDR3 size: 15 residues. V was pared by 6 bases and J by 5 bases, with 19 bases between. The germline CDR1 and CDR2 sequences are MNHEY and SVGEGT. Here the CDR3 reads CASRGGWRGYTEAFF. As DNA, the CDR3 is TGTGCCAGCAGGGGGGGGTGGCGAGGATATACTGAAGCTTTCTTT.

A few counts support this clonotype. The chain uses TRBV24-1 and TRBJ2-1, with 12 bases identical to TRBD2. Unmatched junction bases numbered 3, after V lost 3 bases and J lost 4 bases. Germline V gene data show CDR1 as KGHDR and CDR2 as SFDVKD. The CDR3 length is 16 residues. CDR3 sequence (DNA): TGTGCCACCAGTGATCCCGGGACTAGCGGGTACAATGAGCAGTTCTTC. As protein: CATSDPGTSGYNEQFF.

This chain joins TRBV5-1 and TRBJ2-3, with 7 positions matching TRBD2. The germline gives CDR1 SGHRS, CDR2 YFSETQ. CDR3 length: 14 amino acids. J gave up 4 bases and V 5 bases, and 7 bases lay outside the gene matches. The CDR3 loop reads CASSTGTMADTQYF. In DNA, the CDR3 is TGCGCCAGCAGTACCGGGACTATGGCAGATACGCAGTATTTT. Full variable domain (outside the CDR3, taken from reference TRBV5-1 and TRBJ2-3): KAGVTQTPRYLIKTRGQQVTLSCSPISGHRSVSWYQQTPGQGLQFLFEYFSETQRNKGNFPGRFSGRQFSNSRSEMNVSTLELGDSALYLCASSTGTMADTQYFGPGTRLTVL.

This clonotype has a handful of counts. The V gene is TRBV20-1, the J gene TRBJ2-1; weak D call: TRBD1 (5 bases). CDR1 is DFQATT and CDR2 is SNEGSKA in the germline V gene (reference sequence). The V end lost 6 bases, the J end lost 2 bases, and 17 bases lay between the germline ends. CDR3 size: 15 residues. The CDR3 DNA reads as TGCAGTGCCGCTAGGGGAAACGGGCCCTACAATGAGCAGTTCTTC. Translating it yields CSAARGNGPYNEQFF.

The table lists this clonotype with a count of one. The chain carries TRBV5-4 and TRBJ2-5, with TRBD1 matching 7 bases. After removal of 4 bases from V and 3 bases from J, the junction contained 6 bases not matched to a gene. CDR3 length: 14 residues. Germline loops: CDR1 SGHNT, CDR2 YYREEE (reference sequence). The CDR3 loop is CASSPGQAEETQYF. DNA for the CDR3: TGTGCCAGCAGCCCAGGACAGGCGGAAGAGACCCAGTACTTC.

In this sample, this clonotype turned up many times. The rearrangement joins TRBV7-2 to TRBJ1-4; weak D call: TRBD1 (5 bases). V dropped 3 bases and J dropped 7 bases, with 21 bases sitting between them. This CDR3 is built from 17 residues. Per the germline V gene, CDR1 is SGHTA and CDR2 is FQGNSA. The CDR3 DNA follows: TGTGCCAGCAGCTTCGCGTGGCCAGGGCCACGAGGTGAAAAACTGTTTTTT. It yields the protein CASSFAWPGPRGEKLFF.

The CDR3 region is CSAKYRGSYEQYF. DNA for the CDR3: TGCAGTGCTAAATACCGGGGCTCCTACGAGCAGTACTTC. This chain connects TRBV20-1 to TRBJ2-7, with D tentatively TRBD2 (5 bases). This CDR3 region has 13 residues. The V and J ends lost 4 bases and 0 bases respectively, with 10 bases between them. Germline V gene lookup returns CDR1 DFQATT and CDR2 SNEGSKA (reference sequence).

This clonotype has more than one count but fewer than ten. The chain couples TRBV20-1 to TRBJ2-1, with TRBD1 matching over 7 bases. Per germline, CDR1 DFQATT and CDR2 SNEGSKA (reference sequence). The CDR3 has 15 residues. V lost 2 bases to trimming and J lost 5 bases; unmatched junction nucleotides: 9. The CDR3 here is CSARPLQGWDNEQFF. CDR3 coding DNA: TGCAGTGCTAGACCCTTACAGGGGTGGGACAATGAGCAGTTCTTC.